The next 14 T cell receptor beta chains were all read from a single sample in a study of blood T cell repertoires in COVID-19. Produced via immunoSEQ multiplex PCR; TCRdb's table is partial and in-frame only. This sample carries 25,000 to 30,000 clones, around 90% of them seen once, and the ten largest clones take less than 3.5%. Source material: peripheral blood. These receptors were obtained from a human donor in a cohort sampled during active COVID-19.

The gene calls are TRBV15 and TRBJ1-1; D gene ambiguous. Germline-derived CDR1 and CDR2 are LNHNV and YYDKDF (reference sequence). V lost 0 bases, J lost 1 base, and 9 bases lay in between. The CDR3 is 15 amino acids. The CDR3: CATSRDSRGNTEAFF. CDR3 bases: TGTGCCACCAGCAGAGATAGTCGGGGGAACACTGAAGCTTTCTTT.

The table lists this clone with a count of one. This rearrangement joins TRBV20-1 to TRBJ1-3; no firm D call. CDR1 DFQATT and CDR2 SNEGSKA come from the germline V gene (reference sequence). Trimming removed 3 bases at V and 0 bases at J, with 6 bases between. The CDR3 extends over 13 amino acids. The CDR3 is CSASTSSGNTIYF. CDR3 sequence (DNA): TGCAGTGCTAGTACGAGCTCTGGAAACACCATATATTTT.

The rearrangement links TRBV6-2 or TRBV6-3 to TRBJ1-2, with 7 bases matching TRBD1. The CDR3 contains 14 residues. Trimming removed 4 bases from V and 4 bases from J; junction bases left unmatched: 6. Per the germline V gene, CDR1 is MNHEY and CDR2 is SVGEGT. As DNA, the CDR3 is TGTGCCAGCAGTTCCCGAGACAGGGCCTATGGCTACACCTTC. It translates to CASSSRDRAYGYTF.

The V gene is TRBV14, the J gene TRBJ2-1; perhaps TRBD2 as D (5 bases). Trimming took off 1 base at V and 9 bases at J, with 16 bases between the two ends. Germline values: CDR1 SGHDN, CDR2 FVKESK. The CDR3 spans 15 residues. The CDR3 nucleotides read TGTGCCAGCAGCCAAGTCCGTCTCTCTAGCCGTGAGCAGTTCTTC. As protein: CASSQVRLSSREQFF.

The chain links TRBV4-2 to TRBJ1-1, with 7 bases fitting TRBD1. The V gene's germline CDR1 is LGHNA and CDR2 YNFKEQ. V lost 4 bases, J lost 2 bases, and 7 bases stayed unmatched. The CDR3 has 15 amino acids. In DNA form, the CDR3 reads TGTGCCAGCAGCCGGGTTTTAGGGGGCAACACTGAAGCTTTCTTT. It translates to CASSRVLGGNTEAFF.

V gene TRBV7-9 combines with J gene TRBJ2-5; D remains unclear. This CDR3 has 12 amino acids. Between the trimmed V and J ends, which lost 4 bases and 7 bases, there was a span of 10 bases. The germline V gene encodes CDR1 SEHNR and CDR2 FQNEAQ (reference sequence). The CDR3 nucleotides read TGTGCCAGCAGCTCTACCCTTGTGACCCAGTACTTC. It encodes CASSSTLVTQYF.

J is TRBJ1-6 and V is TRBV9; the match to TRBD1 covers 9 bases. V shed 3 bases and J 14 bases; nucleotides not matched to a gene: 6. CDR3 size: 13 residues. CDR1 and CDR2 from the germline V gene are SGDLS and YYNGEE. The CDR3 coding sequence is TGTGCCAGCAGCGAGGGACAGGGTGGCACCCTCCACTTT. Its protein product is CASSEGQGGTLHF.

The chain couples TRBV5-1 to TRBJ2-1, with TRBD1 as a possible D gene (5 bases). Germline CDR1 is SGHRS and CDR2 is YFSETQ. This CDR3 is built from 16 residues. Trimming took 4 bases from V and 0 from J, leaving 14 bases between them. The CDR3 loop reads CASSPEGASSYNEQFF. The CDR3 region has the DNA TGCGCCAGCAGCCCGGAAGGGGCGAGCTCCTACAATGAGCAGTTCTTC. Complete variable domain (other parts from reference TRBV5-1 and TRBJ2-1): KAGVTQTPRYLIKTRGQQVTLSCSPISGHRSVSWYQQTPGQGLQFLFEYFSETQRNKGNFPGRFSGRQFSNSRSEMNVSTLELGDSALYLCASSPEGASSYNEQFFGPGTRLTVL.

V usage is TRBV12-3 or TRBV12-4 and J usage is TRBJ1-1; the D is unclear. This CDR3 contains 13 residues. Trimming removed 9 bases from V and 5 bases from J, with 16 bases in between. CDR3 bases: TGTGCCAGTAATGAGGGAAGGAGTACTGAAGCTTTCTTT. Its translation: CASNEGRSTEAFF.

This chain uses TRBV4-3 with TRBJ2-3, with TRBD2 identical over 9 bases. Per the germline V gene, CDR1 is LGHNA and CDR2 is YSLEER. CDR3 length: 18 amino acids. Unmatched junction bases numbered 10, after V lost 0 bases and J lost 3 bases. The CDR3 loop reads CASSQDRRGGPGTDTQYF. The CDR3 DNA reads TGCGCCAGCAGCCAAGACAGGCGGGGGGGCCCGGGGACAGATACGCAGTATTTT.

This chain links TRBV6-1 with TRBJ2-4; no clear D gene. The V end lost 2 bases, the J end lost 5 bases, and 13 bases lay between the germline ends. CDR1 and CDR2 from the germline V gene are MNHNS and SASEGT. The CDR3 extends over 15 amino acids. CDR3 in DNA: TGTGCCAGCAGTGAAAGGCGGCAGTCCCAAAACATTCAGTACTTC. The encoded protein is CASSERRQSQNIQYF.

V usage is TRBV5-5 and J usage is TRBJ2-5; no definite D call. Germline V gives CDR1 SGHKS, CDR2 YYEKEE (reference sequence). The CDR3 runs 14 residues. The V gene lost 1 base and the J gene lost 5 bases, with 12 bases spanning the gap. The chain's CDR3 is CASSLSLGWETQYF. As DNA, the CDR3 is TGTGCCAGCAGCTTGTCTTTGGGCTGGGAGACCCAGTACTTC.

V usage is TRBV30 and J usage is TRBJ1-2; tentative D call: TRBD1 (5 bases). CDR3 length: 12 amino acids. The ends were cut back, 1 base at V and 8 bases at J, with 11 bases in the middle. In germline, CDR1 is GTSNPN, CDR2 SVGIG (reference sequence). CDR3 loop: CAWSEGRWGYTF. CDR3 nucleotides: TGTGCCTGGAGTGAGGGGCGATGGGGCTACACCTTC.

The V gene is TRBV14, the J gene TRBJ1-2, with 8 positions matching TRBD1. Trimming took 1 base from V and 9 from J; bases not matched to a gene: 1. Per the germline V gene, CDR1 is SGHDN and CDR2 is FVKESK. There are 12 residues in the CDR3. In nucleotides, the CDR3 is TGTGCCAGCAGCCAAGGACAGGGGCGCTACACCTTC. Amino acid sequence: CASSQGQGRYTF.